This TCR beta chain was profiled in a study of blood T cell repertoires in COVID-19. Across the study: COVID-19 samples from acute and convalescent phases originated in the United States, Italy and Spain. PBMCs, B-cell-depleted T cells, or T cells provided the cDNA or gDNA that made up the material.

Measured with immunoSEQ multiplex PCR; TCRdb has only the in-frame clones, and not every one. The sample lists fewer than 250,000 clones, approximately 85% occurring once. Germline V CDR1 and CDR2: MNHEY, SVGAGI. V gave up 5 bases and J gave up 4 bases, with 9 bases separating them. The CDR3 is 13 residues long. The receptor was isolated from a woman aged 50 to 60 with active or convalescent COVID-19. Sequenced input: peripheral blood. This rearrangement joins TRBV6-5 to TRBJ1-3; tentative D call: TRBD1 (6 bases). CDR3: CASSPRGGNTIYF. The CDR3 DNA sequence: TGTGCCAGCAGTCCCAGGGGCGGAAACACCATATATTTT.